This T cell receptor (beta chain) comes out of a study of blood T cell repertoires in COVID-19. For the study at large: From the United States, Italy and Spain came samples of acute and convalescent COVID-19.

Per the authors' pipeline: Quantification of nucleated cells was approximated via reference gene primer amplification. Repertoires were generated with immunoSEQ multiplex PCR, while TCRdb's copy carries only in-frame clones and drops some. The DNA was the basis for D and trimming; V, J and clone size are from that table. Of 140,000 to 150,000 clones in the sample, around nine tenths are singletons; the top ten hold about 2.5%. Trimming removed 0 bases at V and 2 bases at J, with 10 bases between. The CDR3 has 15 residues. CDR1 and CDR2 (germline): SGHDN, FVKESK. The origin of this receptor is a human donor in a cohort sampled during active COVID-19. Sequenced input: peripheral blood. V is TRBV14 and J is TRBJ2-5; weak D call: TRBD2 (5 bases). The CDR3 DNA follows: TGTGCCAGCAGCCAAGATCGGAGGTATCAAGAGACCCAGTACTTC. It specifies CASSQDRRYQETQYF.